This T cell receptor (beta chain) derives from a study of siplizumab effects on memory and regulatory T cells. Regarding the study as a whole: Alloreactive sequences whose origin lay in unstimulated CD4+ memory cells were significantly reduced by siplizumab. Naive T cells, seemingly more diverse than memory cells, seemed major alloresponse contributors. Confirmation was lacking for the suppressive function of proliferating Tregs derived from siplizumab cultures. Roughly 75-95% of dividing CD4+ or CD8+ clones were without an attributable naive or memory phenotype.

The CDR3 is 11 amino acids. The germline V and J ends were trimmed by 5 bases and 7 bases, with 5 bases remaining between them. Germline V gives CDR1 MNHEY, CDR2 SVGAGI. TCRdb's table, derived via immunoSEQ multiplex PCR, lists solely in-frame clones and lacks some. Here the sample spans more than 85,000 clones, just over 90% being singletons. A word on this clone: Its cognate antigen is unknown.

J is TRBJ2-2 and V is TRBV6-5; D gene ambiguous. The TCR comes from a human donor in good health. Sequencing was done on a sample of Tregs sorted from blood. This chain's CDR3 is CASSDIGELFF. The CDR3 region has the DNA TGTGCCAGCAGTGATATCGGGGAGCTGTTTTTT.